The 20 T cell receptor beta chains below were found in one sample sequenced in a study of T cell changes during pregnancy in multiple sclerosis. Method: immunoSEQ multiplex PCR; TCRdb's copy keeps in-frame clones and lacks some. The top ten clones hold 2% to 2.5% of a sample with more than 70,000 clones, 85% to 95% of them seen once. The sequences come from peripheral blood, collected before pregnancy. The source of these receptors is a female donor with multiple sclerosis, enrolled in a pregnancy study.

The rearrangement uses TRBV7-2 and TRBJ2-7; the D is unclear. CDR1 is SGHTA and CDR2 is FQGNSA in the germline V gene. Trimming left V 4 bases short and J 3 bases short, with 4 bases between. The CDR3 length is 11 residues. DNA of the CDR3: TGTGCCAGCAGCTCCCACTACGAGCAGTACTTC. Protein product: CASSSHYEQYF.

The V call is TRBV6-1, the J call TRBJ2-1; D may be TRBD1 (5 bases). The germline V and J ends were trimmed by 4 bases and 6 bases, with 10 bases remaining between them. The V gene's germline CDR1 is MNHNS and CDR2 SASEGT. The CDR3 has 13 amino acids. The chain's CDR3 is CASSVRQPNEQFF. In nucleotides, the CDR3 is TGTGCCAGCAGTGTTCGACAGCCCAATGAGCAGTTCTTC.

CDR3 nucleotide sequence: TGTGCCAGCAGCTTAGCGGGATTCAGGGGGCCCTCTGGGGCCAACGTCCTGACTTTC. It translates to CASSLAGFRGPSGANVLTF. The rearrangement joins TRBV7-9 to TRBJ2-6; TRBD1 agrees at 8 bases. The CDR3 sequence is 19 residues long. The V gene end was trimmed by 0 bases and the J gene end by 0 bases; junction bases not matched to a gene: 7. Germline lookup yields CDR1 SEHNR and CDR2 FQNEAQ (reference sequence).

The rearrangement joins TRBV27 to TRBJ1-2, with TRBD1 matching over 8 bases. The length of the CDR3 is 16 residues. CDR1 MNHEY and CDR2 SMNVEV come from the germline V gene (reference sequence). With 6 bases clipped from V and 1 base from J, the junction kept 10 bases outside the gene matches. The CDR3 region is CASRPTGQGLNYGYTF. The CDR3 nucleotides are TGTGCCAGCAGACCAACCGGACAGGGCCTTAACTATGGCTACACCTTC.

The CDR3 sequence: CASSPRGFSGANVLTF. In nucleotides, the CDR3 is TGCGCCAGCAGCCCCAGAGGATTCTCTGGGGCCAACGTCCTGACTTTC. The V call is TRBV5-1, the J call TRBJ2-6, with D unresolved. Germline assignment: CDR1 SGHRS and CDR2 YFSETQ. V dropped 4 bases and J dropped 0 bases, with 11 bases sitting between them. The CDR3 contains 16 residues.

This clone was picked up a small number of times. This rearrangement joins TRBV4-3 to TRBJ1-3, with TRBD1 matching 11 bases. V gave up 4 bases and J gave up 2 bases; unmatched junction bases: 1. Germline CDR1 reads LGHNA; CDR2 reads YSLEER. The CDR3 consists of 15 residues. The CDR3 DNA sequence: TGCGCCAGCAGCCGGACAGGGGGCGCTGGAAACACCATATATTTT. Translated, it gives CASSRTGGAGNTIYF.

This chain connects TRBV15 to TRBJ1-5; D is unresolved. The CDR3 sequence is 12 residues long. The V end lost 3 bases, the J end lost 4 bases, and 4 bases lay between the germline ends. The germline V gene encodes CDR1 LNHNV and CDR2 YYDKDF (reference sequence). The DNA for the CDR3 is TGTGCCACCAGCAGTCCGAATCAGCCCCAGCATTTT. This sequence encodes CATSSPNQPQHF.

J is TRBJ2-7 and V is TRBV4-1, with 12 positions matching TRBD1. Germline V gene data show CDR1 as MGHRA and CDR2 as YSYEKL. This CDR3 contains 17 residues. The junction had 10 bases not matched to a gene; V was cut back by 0 bases and J by 7 bases. Written as DNA, the CDR3 is TGCGCCAGCAGCCAAGATGCGGCCGGGACAGGGGGCGTTGAGCAGTACTTC. Protein sequence: CASSQDAAGTGGVEQYF.

The chain couples TRBV7-3 to TRBJ1-1, with a tentative D call TRBD1 (5 bases). The CDR3 is made up of 14 amino acids. V lost 5 bases, J lost 4 bases, and 14 bases lay in between. Germline V gene data show CDR1 as SGHTA and CDR2 as FQGTGA. This CDR3 reads CASSPRGSGTEAFF. The CDR3 nucleotides are TGTGCCAGCAGCCCCCGGGGGTCGGGCACTGAAGCTTTCTTT.

The count of this clone is one. The chain uses TRBV28 and TRBJ2-5, with 8 bases identical to TRBD2. Germline-derived CDR1 and CDR2 are MDHEN and SYDVKM. CDR3 length: 15 amino acids. V lost 5 bases, J lost 5 bases, and 10 bases stayed unmatched. CDR3 DNA sequence: TGTGCCAGCAGTCGGCCGAGCGGGAGCGGTGAGACCCAGTACTTC. Translation gives CASSRPSGSGETQYF.

The V and J genes are TRBV7-4 and TRBJ1-3; 7 bases match TRBD1. The CDR3 is made up of 14 amino acids. The V and J ends lost 6 bases and 2 bases, in that order; junction bases with no gene match: 4. Germline CDR1 SGHVT, CDR2 SQSDAQ. The CDR3 region has the DNA TGTGCCAGCAGTCGCACAGGGGCTGGAAACACCATATATTTT. This encodes CASSRTGAGNTIYF.

There are a few counts of this clone. The chain links TRBV4-3 to TRBJ2-3; 7 bases are shared with TRBD2. Germline V gene lookup returns CDR1 LGHNA and CDR2 YSLEER. V gave up 3 bases and J gave up 4 bases; unmatched junction bases: 4. The CDR3 is 14 amino acids. CDR3 in amino acids: CASSHSREPDTQYF. Here the CDR3 DNA reads TGCGCCAGCAGCCATTCGCGGGAGCCAGATACGCAGTATTTT.

The chain joins TRBV27 to TRBJ2-7; 16 bases are shared with TRBD2. V dropped 4 bases and J dropped 2; count of bases not matched to a gene: 14. Germline-derived CDR1 and CDR2 are MNHEY and SMNVEV (reference sequence). This CDR3 is 20 amino acids long. The CDR3 loop reads CASSSNSPGLAGGPPYEQYF. The CDR3 DNA follows: TGTGCCAGCAGTTCTAACTCTCCGGGACTAGCGGGAGGGCCCCCCTACGAGCAGTACTTC.

This chain uses TRBV7-2 with TRBJ2-7; D is possibly TRBD1 (6 bases). This CDR3 has 13 residues. V was trimmed by 4 bases and J by 2 bases, leaving 9 bases between them. CDR1 and CDR2 (germline): SGHTA, FQGNSA. CDR3 residues: CASSSGQTYEQYF. The CDR3 DNA follows: TGTGCCAGCAGCTCCGGACAGACCTACGAGCAGTACTTC. Supplemented by reference TRBV7-2 and TRBJ2-7, the full variable domain reads GAGVSQSPSNKVTEKGKDVELRCDPISGHTALYWYRQSLGQGLEFLIYFQGNSAPDKSGLPSDRFSAERTGGSVSTLTIQRTQQEDSAVYLCASSSGQTYEQYFGPGTRLTVT.

V usage is TRBV10-1 and J usage is TRBJ2-3, with 8 positions matching TRBD1. This CDR3 has 13 amino acids. The V and J ends lost 8 bases and 4 bases, in that order; junction bases with no gene match: 5. Germline CDR1 reads WNHNN; CDR2 reads SYGVQD (reference sequence). The CDR3 DNA is TGCGCCAGCCCCGGACAGGGAGCAGATACGCAGTATTTT. It yields the protein CASPGQGADTQYF.

The gene calls are TRBV6-6 and TRBJ1-4; tentative D call: TRBD1 (5 bases). The CDR3 totals 14 residues. Between the trimmed V and J ends, which lost 11 bases and 0 bases, there was a span of 13 bases. In germline, CDR1 is MNHNY, CDR2 SVGAGI (reference sequence). CDR3 sequence (DNA): TGTGCCGCAAGGGGCCCAGCAACTAATGAAAAACTGTTTTTT. Translation: CAARGPATNEKLFF.

The chain has TRBV7-2 and TRBJ1-1; D not resolved. The V gene's germline CDR1 is SGHTA and CDR2 FQGNSA. The V end lost 2 bases, the J end lost 1 base, and 11 bases lay between the germline ends. The CDR3 length is 15 residues. CDR3 sequence reads: CASSLTIRTNTEAFF. The CDR3 nucleotides are TGTGCCAGCAGCTTAACTATCAGAACGAACACTGAAGCTTTCTTT.

This rearrangement joins TRBV4-2 to TRBJ2-2; D may be TRBD2 (6 bases). The V end was cut by 3 bases, the J end by 7 bases, with 15 bases between. The CDR3 is made up of 15 amino acids. Germline CDR1 reads LGHNA; CDR2 reads YNFKEQ. The CDR3 DNA is TGTGCCAGCAGCCACCCCCCGGGGGATGACGGGGAGCTGTTTTTT. Protein product: CASSHPPGDDGELFF.

The gene calls are TRBV5-8 and TRBJ1-1, with D unresolved. The CDR3 length is 17 residues. Germline V lookup: CDR1 SGHTS, CDR2 YDEGEE. V dropped 5 bases and J dropped 1 base, with 21 bases sitting between them. This CDR3 reads CASRPGWLGDANTEAFF. DNA for the CDR3: TGTGCCAGCAGACCCGGCTGGCTGGGCGACGCGAACACTGAAGCTTTCTTT.

The rearrangement joins TRBV7-2 to TRBJ2-3; TRBD2 is a possible D gene (6 bases). V was cut by 5 bases and J by 3 bases, with 12 bases left in between. Germline values: CDR1 SGHTA, CDR2 FQGNSA. The CDR3 runs 14 residues. CDR3 sequence reads: CASSLGLSTDTQYF. The CDR3 region has the DNA TGTGCCAGCAGCCTCGGACTATCGACAGATACGCAGTATTTT.